The entry below gives a single TCR beta chain sequence along with its context. What it binds is unknown. Method: immunoSEQ multiplex PCR; TCRdb's copy keeps in-frame clones and lacks some. The table lists some 20,000 clones, approximately 84% of them singletons. These data come from a study of EBV T-cell therapy then PD-1 blockade in nasopharyngeal carcinoma. Treatment meaning: AdE1-LMPpoly-expanded autologous EBV-specific T-cell therapy followed by anti-PD-1 nivolumab. The CDR3 runs 13 residues. In germline, CDR1 is MNHEY, CDR2 SVGAGI. The ends were cut back, 0 bases at V and 7 bases at J, with 7 bases in the middle.

This clonotype was obtained from a man aged 35-49 years with nasopharyngeal carcinoma. The J gene is TRBJ1-5, the V gene TRBV6-5; no clear D. The source was CD8+ T cells from blood, collected between days 30 and 35 from a patient whose treatment included autologous EBV-specific T cells and nivolumab. In DNA, the CDR3 is TGTGCCAGCAGTTACTCGATAAGCCAGCCCCAGCATTTT. Translating gives CASSYSISQPQHF.